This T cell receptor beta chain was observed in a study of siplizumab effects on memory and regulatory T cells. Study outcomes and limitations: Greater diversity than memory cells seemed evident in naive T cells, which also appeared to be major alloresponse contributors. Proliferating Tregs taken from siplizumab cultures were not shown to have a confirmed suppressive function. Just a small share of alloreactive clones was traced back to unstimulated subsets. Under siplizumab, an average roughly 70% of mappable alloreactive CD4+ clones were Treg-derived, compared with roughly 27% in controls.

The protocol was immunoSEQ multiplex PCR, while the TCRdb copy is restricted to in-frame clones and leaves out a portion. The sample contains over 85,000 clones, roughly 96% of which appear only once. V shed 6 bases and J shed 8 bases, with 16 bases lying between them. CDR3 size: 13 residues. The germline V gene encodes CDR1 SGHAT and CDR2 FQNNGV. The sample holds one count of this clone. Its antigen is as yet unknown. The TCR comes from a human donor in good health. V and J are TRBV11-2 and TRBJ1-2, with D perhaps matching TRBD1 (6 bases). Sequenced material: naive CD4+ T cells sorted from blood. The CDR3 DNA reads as TGTGCCAGCAGGGAAACTGGGACACGCGGCTACACCTTC. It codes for CASRETGTRGYTF.